Described below is a single T cell receptor (beta chain) sequence and its context. The data stem from a study of T-cell reconstitution after alpha-beta-depleted transplantation in children. Construction of the TCRbeta library involved unique molecular identifiers. MiXCR, applied by TCRdb to the PCR reads, yields one record per CDR3 protein. The sample has about 980,000 distinct CDR3 sequences, about 29% seen once. Per germline, CDR1 MGHRA and CDR2 YSYEKL. The CDR3 runs 17 residues. J lost 3 bases, V lost 1 base, and 8 bases had no gene match. This sequence originates from a boy in the first two years of life who had a stem cell transplant for SCID, so the T cells may come from the graft donor. Material: PBMCs, mostly from graft donor cells, obtained 360 days after TCRalphabeta/CD19-depleted stem cell transplant. The genes are TRBV4-1 and TRBJ2-1; 8 bases map to TRBD2. For the CDR3, the DNA is TGCGCCAGCAGCCAAGTCCTGGGGAGCGGGGGCTACAATGAGCAGTTCTTC. This translates into CASSQVLGSGGYNEQFF.